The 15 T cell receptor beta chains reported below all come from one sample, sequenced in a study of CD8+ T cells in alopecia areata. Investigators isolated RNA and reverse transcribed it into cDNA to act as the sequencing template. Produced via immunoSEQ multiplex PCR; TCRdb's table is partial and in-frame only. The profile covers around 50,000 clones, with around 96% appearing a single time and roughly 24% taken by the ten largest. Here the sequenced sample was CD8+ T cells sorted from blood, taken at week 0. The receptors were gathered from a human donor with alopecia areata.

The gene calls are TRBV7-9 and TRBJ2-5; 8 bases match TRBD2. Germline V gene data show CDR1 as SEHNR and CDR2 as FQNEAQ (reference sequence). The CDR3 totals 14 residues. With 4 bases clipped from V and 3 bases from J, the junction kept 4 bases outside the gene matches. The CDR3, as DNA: TGTGCCAGCAGCTCGATCGGGGGGGAAGAGACCCAGTACTTC. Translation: CASSSIGGEETQYF.

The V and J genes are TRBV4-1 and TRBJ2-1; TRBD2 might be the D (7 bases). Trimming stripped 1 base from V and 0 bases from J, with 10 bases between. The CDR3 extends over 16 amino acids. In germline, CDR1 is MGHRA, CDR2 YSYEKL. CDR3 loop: CASSQAGGPSYNEQFF. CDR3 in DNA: TGCGCCAGCAGCCAAGCGGGGGGCCCCTCCTACAATGAGCAGTTCTTC.

The DNA of the CDR3 is TGTGCCAGCAGTTCGGGGCCATTCTACGAGCAGTACTTC. This translates into CASSSGPFYEQYF. The rearrangement links TRBV6-6 to TRBJ2-7; either TRBD1 or TRBD2 may supply D (5 bases each). This CDR3 is built from 13 residues. CDR1 and CDR2 from the germline V gene are MNHNY and SVGAGI (reference sequence). Trimming left V 4 bases short and J 3 bases short, with 10 bases between.

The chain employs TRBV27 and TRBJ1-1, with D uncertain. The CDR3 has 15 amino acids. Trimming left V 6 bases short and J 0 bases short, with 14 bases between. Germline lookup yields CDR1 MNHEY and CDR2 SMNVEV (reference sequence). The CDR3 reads CASRPSGRMNTEAFF. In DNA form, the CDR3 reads TGTGCCAGCAGACCCTCTGGGAGGATGAACACTGAAGCTTTCTTT.

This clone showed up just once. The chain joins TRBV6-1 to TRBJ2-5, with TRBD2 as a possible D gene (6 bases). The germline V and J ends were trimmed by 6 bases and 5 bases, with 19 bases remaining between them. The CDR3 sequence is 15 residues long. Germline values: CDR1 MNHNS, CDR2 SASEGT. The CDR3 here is CASRATGTGGETQYF. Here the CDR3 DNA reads TGTGCCAGCAGAGCAACCGGGACTGGCGGGGAGACCCAGTACTTC.

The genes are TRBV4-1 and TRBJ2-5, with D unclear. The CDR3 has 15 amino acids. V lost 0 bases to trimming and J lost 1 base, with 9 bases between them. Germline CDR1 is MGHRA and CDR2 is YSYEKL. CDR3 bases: TGCGCCAGCAGCCAAGATGGCCAGTTCCAAGAGACCCAGTACTTC. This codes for CASSQDGQFQETQYF.

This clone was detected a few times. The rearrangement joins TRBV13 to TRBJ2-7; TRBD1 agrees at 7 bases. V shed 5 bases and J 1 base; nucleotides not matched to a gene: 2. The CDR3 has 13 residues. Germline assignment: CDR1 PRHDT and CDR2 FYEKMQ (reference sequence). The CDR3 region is CASSLGQSYEQYF. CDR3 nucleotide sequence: TGTGCCAGCAGCCTGGGACAGTCCTACGAGCAGTACTTC.

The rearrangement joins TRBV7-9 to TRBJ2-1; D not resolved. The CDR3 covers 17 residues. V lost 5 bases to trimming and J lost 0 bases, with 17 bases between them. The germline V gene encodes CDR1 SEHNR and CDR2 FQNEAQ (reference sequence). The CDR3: CASSPPLMGSSYNEQFF. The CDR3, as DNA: TGTGCCAGCAGCCCCCCTCTGATGGGAAGCTCCTACAATGAGCAGTTCTTC.

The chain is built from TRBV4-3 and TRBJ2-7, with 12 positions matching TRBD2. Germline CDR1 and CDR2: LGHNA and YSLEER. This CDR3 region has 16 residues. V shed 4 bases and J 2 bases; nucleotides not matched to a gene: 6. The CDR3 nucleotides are TGCGCCAGCAGCCCCCGGACTAGCGGGGCCACCTACGAGCAGTACTTC. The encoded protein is CASSPRTSGATYEQYF.

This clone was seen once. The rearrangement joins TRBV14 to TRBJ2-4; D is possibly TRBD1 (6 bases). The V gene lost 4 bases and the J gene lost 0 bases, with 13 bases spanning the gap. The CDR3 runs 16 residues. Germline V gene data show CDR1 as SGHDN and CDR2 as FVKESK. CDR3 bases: TGTGCCAGCAGCCGGACCTTAGGGGGAGCCAAAAACATTCAGTACTTC. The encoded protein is CASSRTLGGAKNIQYF.

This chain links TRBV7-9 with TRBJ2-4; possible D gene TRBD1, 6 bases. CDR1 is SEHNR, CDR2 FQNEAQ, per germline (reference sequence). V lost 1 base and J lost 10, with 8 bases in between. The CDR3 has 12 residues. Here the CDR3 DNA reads TGTGCCAGCAGCTTAGACGGACAGATTCAGTACTTC. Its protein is CASSLDGQIQYF.

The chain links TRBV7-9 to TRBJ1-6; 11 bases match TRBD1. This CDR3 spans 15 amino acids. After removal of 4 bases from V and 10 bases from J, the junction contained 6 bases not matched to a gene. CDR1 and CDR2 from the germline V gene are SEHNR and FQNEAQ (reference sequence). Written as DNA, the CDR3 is TGTGCCAGCAGCTCAGGACAGGGGGCAGGGTCACCCCTCCACTTT. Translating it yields CASSSGQGAGSPLHF. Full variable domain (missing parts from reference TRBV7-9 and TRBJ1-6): DTGVSQNPRHKITKRGQNVTFRCDPISEHNRLYWYRQTLGQGPEFLTYFQNEAQLEKSRLLSDRFSAERPKGSFSTLEIQRTEQGDSAMYLCASSSGQGAGSPLHFGNGTRLTVT.

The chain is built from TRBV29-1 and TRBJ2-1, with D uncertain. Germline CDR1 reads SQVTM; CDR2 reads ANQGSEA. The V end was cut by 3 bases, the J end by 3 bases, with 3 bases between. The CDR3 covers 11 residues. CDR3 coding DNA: TGCAGCGTTGAGCACTACAATGAGCAGTTCTTC. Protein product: CSVEHYNEQFF.

The CDR3 DNA sequence: TGTGCCATCAGTGAGTCCGGGGGCAGAACAGATACGCAGTATTTT. It codes for CAISESGGRTDTQYF. The genes are TRBV10-3 and TRBJ2-3; the D gene could be TRBD1 or TRBD2 (6 bases each). The CDR3 length is 15 residues. Trimming pared 0 bases from V and 3 bases from J, leaving 10 bases between. Germline-derived CDR1 and CDR2 are ENHRY and SYGVKD.

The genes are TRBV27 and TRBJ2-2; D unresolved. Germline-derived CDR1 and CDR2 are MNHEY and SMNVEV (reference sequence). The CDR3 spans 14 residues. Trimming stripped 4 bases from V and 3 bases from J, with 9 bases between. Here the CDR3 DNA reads TGTGCCAGCAGTTATGACCCGGACACCGGGGAGCTGTTTTTT. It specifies CASSYDPDTGELFF.